The 11 T cell receptor beta chains presented below share a single source sample, sequenced in a study of control samples from healthy donors and cancer patients. The data were produced by immunoSEQ multiplex PCR, yet TCRdb's version contains in-frame clones alone and is incomplete. The sample records about 130,000 clones, 90% being singletons. Sample: blood. These receptors were collected from a man younger than 35 in good health.

The chain employs TRBV7-3 and TRBJ1-1; no clear D. The CDR3 spans 10 residues. The germline V and J ends were trimmed by 11 bases and 7 bases, with 11 bases remaining between them. Germline lookup yields CDR1 SGHTA and CDR2 FQGTGA. CDR3 sequence: CAPWYGEAFF. The CDR3 DNA follows: TGTGCCCCCTGGTACGGTGAAGCTTTCTTT. The full variable domain, completed using reference TRBV7-3 and TRBJ1-1, is GAGVSQTPSNKVTEKGKYVELRCDPISGHTALYWYRQSLGQGPEFLIYFQGTGAADDSGLPNDRFFAVRPEGSVSTLKIQRTERGDSAVYLCAPWYGEAFFGQGTRLTVV.

This clone was detected once. V and J are TRBV5-8 and TRBJ1-2, with 8 bases that match TRBD1. The CDR3 totals 15 residues. Germline CDR1 reads SGHTS; CDR2 reads YDEGEE. V was clipped by 5 bases and J by 3 bases; unmatched bases: 9. The CDR3 loop reads CASSFFRGRHYGYTF. The DNA for the CDR3 is TGTGCCAGCAGTTTCTTCAGGGGGCGACACTATGGCTACACCTTC. The full variable domain, completed using reference TRBV5-8 and TRBJ1-2, is EAGVTQSPTHLIKTRGQQATLRCSPISGHTSVYWYQQALGLGLQFLLWYDEGEERNRGNFPPRFSGRQFPNYSSELNVNALELEDSALYLCASSFFRGRHYGYTFGSGTRLTVV.

DNA of the CDR3: TGTGCCAGCAGCCCGAGGGGGCGGGTGGGGGCCAAAAACATTCAGTACTTC. As protein: CASSPRGRVGAKNIQYF. The chain employs TRBV11-3 and TRBJ2-4; 7 bases align to TRBD1. V shed 5 bases, J shed 1 base, and the junction held 11 bases outside the gene matches. CDR1 and CDR2 from the germline V gene are SGHNT and YENEEA. This CDR3 is 17 amino acids long.

This clone was picked up one time. This chain joins TRBV19 and TRBJ2-1, with 13 bases aligning to TRBD2. The V gene's germline CDR1 is LNHDA and CDR2 SQIVND (reference sequence). The V gene end was trimmed by 6 bases and the J gene end by 2 bases; junction bases not matched to a gene: 7. This CDR3 spans 17 amino acids. CDR3 sequence reads: CASSIRTSGSTYNEQFF. CDR3 nucleotide sequence: TGTGCCAGTAGCATTCGGACTAGCGGGAGTACCTACAATGAGCAGTTCTTC. Complete variable domain (other parts from reference TRBV19 and TRBJ2-1): DGGITQSPKYLFRKEGQNVTLSCEQNLNHDAMYWYRQDPGQGLRLIYYSQIVNDFQKGDIAEGYSVSREKKESFPLTVTSAQKNPTAFYLCASSIRTSGSTYNEQFFGPGTRLTVL.

The chain uses TRBV6-5 and TRBJ1-5; 8 nucleotides line up with TRBD1. V dropped 7 bases and J dropped 6; count of bases not matched to a gene: 8. This CDR3 has 14 residues. Germline CDR1 reads MNHEY; CDR2 reads SVGAGI. The CDR3 loop is CASNRQGSGQPQHF. In DNA form, the CDR3 reads TGTGCCAGCAACCGACAGGGGTCAGGTCAGCCCCAGCATTTT.

The CDR3 coding sequence is TGCGCCAGCAGCTTGGAAGGGGTTCGGAACACTGAAGCTTTCTTT. This encodes CASSLEGVRNTEAFF. The V gene is TRBV5-1, the J gene TRBJ1-1; tentative D call: TRBD1 (5 bases). Trimming pared 0 bases from V and 1 base from J, leaving 10 bases between. The CDR3 sequence is 15 residues long. Looked up from germline, CDR1 is SGHRS and CDR2 is YFSETQ. Supplemented by reference TRBV5-1 and TRBJ1-1, the full variable domain reads KAGVTQTPRYLIKTRGQQVTLSCSPISGHRSVSWYQQTPGQGLQFLFEYFSETQRNKGNFPGRFSGRQFSNSRSEMNVSTLELGDSALYLCASSLEGVRNTEAFFGQGTRLTVV.

The chain links TRBV23-1 to TRBJ2-7, with 8 bases that match TRBD1. TRBV23-1 is treated as an ORF (open reading frame) with a function not yet certain. The CDR3 is made up of 20 amino acids. J lost 3 bases, V lost 6 bases, and 25 bases had no gene match. CDR3 residues: CASSHPTGVRLGDHNYEQYV. As DNA, the CDR3 is TGCGCCAGCAGCCATCCGACAGGGGTAAGGTTAGGGGACCACAACTACGAGCAGTACGTC.

V is TRBV7-2 and J is TRBJ1-3; no firm D call. The germline V gene has CDR1 SGHTA and CDR2 FQGNSA. The CDR3 totals 16 residues. Trimming stripped 1 base from V and 4 bases from J, with 14 bases between. The CDR3 DNA reads as TGTGCCAGCAGCTTAGGTTGGACGGTGAGCGGAAACACCATATATTTT. It yields the protein CASSLGWTVSGNTIYF.

The chain joins TRBV15 to TRBJ2-3; D is undetermined. This CDR3 has 13 residues. Germline loops: CDR1 LNHNV, CDR2 YYDKDF (reference sequence). V was pared by 3 bases and J by 2 bases, with 6 bases between. CDR3: CATSSKPTDTQYF. The CDR3 DNA sequence: TGTGCCACCAGCAGCAAGCCCACAGATACGCAGTATTTT.

V usage is TRBV29-1 and J usage is TRBJ1-1, with D perhaps matching TRBD1 (5 bases). Trimming took off 5 bases at V and 1 base at J, with 11 bases between the two ends. Germline assignment: CDR1 SQVTM and CDR2 ANQGSEA. The CDR3 is made up of 13 amino acids. The CDR3 DNA sequence: TGCAGCGTTACAGGACTGTCGAACACTGAAGCTTTCTTT. It encodes CSVTGLSNTEAFF.

The CDR3 sequence: CASSLASGATYNEQFF. The CDR3 DNA sequence: TGTGCCAGCAGCTTAGCTAGCGGGGCTACCTACAATGAGCAGTTCTTC. V usage is TRBV7-2 and J usage is TRBJ2-1; TRBD2 matches 8 bases. This CDR3 spans 16 amino acids. The germline gives CDR1 SGHTA, CDR2 FQGNSA. The V gene end was trimmed by 0 bases and the J gene end by 2 bases; junction bases not matched to a gene: 3.